This T cell receptor beta chain came from a study of cytomegalovirus exposure and HLA in healthy donors. Overall study findings and caveats: CMV serostatus stood as the only immune exposure information on hand. In an earlier analysis, in several hundred donors, most V segments appeared productive either ~87% or ~30% of the time. The study recorded 150 to 200 TCR beta chains that were cytomegalovirus-associated. Published work reported that the classifier diagnosed cytomegalovirus status with high specificity and sensitivity.

As regards this clone: The target antigen is unknown.

A multiplex PCR was run with 60 Vbeta primers and 13 Jbeta primers. Sequenced by immunoSEQ multiplex PCR; TCRdb stores in-frame clones only, minus some. The data show some 190,000 clones, 65% to 85% seen once. Germline CDR1 reads LNHNV; CDR2 reads YYDKDF (reference sequence). Trimming removed 5 bases at V and 0 bases at J, with 8 bases between. The CDR3 totals 14 residues. The genes are TRBV15 and TRBJ1-5, with D perhaps TRBD1 (6 bases). Input material: PBMCs. This receptor was identified in a girl between 5 and 17 years old in good health and CMV-seropositive. The CDR3: CATSQQGSNQPQHF. In DNA form, the CDR3 reads TGTGCCACCAGCCAACAGGGTAGCAATCAGCCCCAGCATTTT.